This TCR beta chain was documented in a study of monozygotic twins with inflammatory bowel disease. Study findings and constraints: Among IBD patients, TCRbeta diversity (inverse Simpson) was lower than in healthy co-twins.

TCRdb re-called the 5' RACE reads and catalogs CDR3 proteins one per entry, DNA excluded. Across 330,000 or so distinct CDR3 sequences, the top ten clones capture 2% to 2.5% of the sample. In the case of this clonotype: The target antigen is unknown.

Germline V gene lookup returns CDR1 SEHNR and CDR2 FQNEAQ (reference sequence). The CDR3 length is 12 residues. J is TRBJ2-1 and V is TRBV7-9. Sequencing input: blood. The sequence derives from a human donor with ulcerative colitis or Crohn's disease, or a healthy co-twin of an affected twin (not recorded which). CDR3 loop: CASSLSRQEQFF.